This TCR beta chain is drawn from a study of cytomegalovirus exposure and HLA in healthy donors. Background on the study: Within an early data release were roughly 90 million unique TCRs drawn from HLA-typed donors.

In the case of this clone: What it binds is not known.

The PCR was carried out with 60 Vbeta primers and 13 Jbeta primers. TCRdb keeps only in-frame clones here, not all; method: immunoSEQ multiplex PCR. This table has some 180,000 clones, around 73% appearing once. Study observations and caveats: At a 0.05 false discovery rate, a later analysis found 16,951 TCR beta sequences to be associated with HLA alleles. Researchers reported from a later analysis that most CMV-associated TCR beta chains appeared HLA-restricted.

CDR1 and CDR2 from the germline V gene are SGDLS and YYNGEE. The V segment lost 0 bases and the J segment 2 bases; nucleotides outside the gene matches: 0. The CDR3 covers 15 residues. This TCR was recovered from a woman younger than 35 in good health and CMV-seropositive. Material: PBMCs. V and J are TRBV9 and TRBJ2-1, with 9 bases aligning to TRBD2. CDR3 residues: CASSVASGAYNEQFF. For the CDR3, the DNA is TGTGCCAGCAGCGTAGCTAGCGGGGCCTACAATGAGCAGTTCTTC.